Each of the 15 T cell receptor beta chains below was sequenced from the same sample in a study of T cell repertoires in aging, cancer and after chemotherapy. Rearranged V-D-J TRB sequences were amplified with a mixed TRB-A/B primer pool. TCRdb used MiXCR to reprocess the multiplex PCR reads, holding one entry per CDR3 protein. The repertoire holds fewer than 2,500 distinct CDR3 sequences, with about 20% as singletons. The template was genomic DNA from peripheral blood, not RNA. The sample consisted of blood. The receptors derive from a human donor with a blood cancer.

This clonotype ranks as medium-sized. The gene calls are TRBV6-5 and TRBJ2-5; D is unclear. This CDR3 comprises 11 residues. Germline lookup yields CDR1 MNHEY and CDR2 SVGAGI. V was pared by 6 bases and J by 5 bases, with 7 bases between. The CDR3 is CASSQSETQYF. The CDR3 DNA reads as TGTGCCAGCAGCCAATCGGAGACCCAGTACTTC.

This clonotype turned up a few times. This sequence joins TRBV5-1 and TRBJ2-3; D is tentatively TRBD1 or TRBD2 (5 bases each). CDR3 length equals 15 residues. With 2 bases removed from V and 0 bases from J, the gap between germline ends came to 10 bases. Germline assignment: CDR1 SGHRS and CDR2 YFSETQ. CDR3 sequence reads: CASSLGTTSTDTQYF. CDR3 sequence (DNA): TGCGCCAGCAGCTTAGGGACGACTAGCACAGATACGCAGTATTTT.

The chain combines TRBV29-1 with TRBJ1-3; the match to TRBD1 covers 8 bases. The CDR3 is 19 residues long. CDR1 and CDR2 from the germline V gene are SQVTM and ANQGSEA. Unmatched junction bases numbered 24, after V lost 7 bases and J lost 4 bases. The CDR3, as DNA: TGCAGCGCCACTGGGTGGCAGGGGGCGAGGACAGGCTCGGGAAACACCATATATTTT. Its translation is CSATGWQGARTGSGNTIYF. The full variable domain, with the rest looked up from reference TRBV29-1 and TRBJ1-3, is SAVISQKPSRDICQRGTSLTIQCQVDSQVTMMFWYRQQPGQSLTLIATANQGSEATYESGFVIDKFPISRPNLTFSTLTVSNMSPEDSSIYLCSATGWQGARTGSGNTIYFGEGSWLTVV.

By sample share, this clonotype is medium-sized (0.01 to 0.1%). The CDR3 is CASSLGPPPYEQYF. Written as DNA, the CDR3 is TGTGCCAGCAGTTTAGGACCCCCACCCTACGAGCAGTACTTC. V is TRBV12-3 or TRBV12-4 and J is TRBJ2-7; D unresolved. The CDR3 spans 14 residues. The V and J ends lost 1 base and 2 bases respectively, with 9 bases between them.

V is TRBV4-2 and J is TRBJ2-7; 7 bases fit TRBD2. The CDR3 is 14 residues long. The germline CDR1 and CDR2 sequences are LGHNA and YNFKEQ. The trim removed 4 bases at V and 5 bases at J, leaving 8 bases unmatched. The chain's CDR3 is CASSLREGPHEQYF. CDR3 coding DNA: TGTGCCAGCAGCCTAAGGGAGGGTCCCCACGAGCAGTACTTC.

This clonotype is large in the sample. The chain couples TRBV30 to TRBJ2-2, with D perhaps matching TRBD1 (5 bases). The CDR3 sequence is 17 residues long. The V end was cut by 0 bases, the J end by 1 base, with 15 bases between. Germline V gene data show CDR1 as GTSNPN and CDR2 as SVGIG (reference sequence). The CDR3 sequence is CAWSVGRTNMNTGELFF. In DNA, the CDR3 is TGTGCCTGGAGTGTAGGCCGGACAAATATGAACACCGGGGAGCTGTTTTTT.

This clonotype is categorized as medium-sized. Here the CDR3 DNA reads TGTGCCAGCAGTATAGCGGGAGACGTTGATGAGCAGTTCTTC. Encoded protein: CASSIAGDVDEQFF. The V and J genes are TRBV6-2 or TRBV6-3 and TRBJ2-1; 9 bases map to TRBD2. With V trimmed by 5 bases and J by 8 bases, 7 bases remained unmatched. This CDR3 is built from 14 residues. CDR1 and CDR2 (germline): MNHEY, SVGEGT.

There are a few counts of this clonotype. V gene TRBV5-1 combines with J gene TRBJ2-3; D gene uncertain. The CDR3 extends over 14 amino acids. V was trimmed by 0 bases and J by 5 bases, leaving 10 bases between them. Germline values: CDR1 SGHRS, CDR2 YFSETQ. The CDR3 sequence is CASSLALGGDTQYF. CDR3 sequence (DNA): TGCGCCAGCAGCTTGGCCCTGGGTGGAGATACGCAGTATTTT.

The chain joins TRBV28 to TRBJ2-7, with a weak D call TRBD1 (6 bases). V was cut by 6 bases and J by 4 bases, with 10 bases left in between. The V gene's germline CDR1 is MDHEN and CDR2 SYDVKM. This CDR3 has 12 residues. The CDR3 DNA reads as TGTGCCAGCAGGTTTCAGGGGTACGAGCAGTACTTC. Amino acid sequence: CASRFQGYEQYF.

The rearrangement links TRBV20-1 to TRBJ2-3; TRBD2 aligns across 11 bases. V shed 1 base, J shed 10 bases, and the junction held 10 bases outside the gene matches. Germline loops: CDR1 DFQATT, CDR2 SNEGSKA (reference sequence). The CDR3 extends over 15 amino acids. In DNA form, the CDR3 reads TGCAGTGCTAGAGGGCTAGCGGGAGGCGGGGGGGCGCAGTATTTT. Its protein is CSARGLAGGGGAQYF.

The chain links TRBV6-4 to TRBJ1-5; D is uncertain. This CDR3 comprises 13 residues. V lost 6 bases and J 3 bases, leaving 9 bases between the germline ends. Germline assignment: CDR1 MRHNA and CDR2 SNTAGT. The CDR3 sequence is CASSSEDNQPQHF. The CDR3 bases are TGTGCCAGCAGCTCCGAAGACAATCAGCCCCAGCATTTT.

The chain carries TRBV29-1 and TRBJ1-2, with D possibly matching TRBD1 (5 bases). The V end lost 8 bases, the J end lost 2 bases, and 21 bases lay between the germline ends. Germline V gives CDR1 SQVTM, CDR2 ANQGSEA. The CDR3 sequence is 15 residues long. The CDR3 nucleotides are TGCAGCACCTTGGGGGAGACCGGCCTGAACTATGGCTACACCTTC. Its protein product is CSTLGETGLNYGYTF.

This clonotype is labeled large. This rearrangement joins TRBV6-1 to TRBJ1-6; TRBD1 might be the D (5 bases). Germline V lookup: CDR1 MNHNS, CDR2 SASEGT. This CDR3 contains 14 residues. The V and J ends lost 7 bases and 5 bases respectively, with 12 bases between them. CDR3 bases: TGTGCCAGCACCTCAGCGGGGGATAATTCACCCCTCCACTTT. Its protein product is CASTSAGDNSPLHF.

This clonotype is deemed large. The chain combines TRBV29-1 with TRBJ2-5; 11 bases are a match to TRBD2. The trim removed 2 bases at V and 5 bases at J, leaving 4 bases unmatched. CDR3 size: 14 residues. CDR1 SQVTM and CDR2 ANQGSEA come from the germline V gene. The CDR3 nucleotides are TGCAGCGTTGAACTAGCGGGGGGCCTGGAGACCCAGTACTTC. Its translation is CSVELAGGLETQYF.

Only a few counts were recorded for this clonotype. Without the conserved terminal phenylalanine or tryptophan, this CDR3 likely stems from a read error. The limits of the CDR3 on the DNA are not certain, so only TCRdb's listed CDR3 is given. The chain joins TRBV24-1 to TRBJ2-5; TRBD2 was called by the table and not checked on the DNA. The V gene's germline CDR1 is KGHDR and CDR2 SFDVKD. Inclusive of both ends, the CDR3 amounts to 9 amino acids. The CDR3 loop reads CATSDRLAG.